These T cell receptor beta chains were read from a single sample in a study of read filtering for tumor transcriptome and immune sequencing. TCRdb independently ran MiXCR on the reads; one entry per CDR3 protein. The sample gives roughly 38,000 distinct CDR3 sequences, roughly an eighth of which show up once; around 6.5% is in the top ten. The sample comprised a population of CD138-negative cells sorted from bone marrow. The receptors stem from a donor at least 40 years old with multiple myeloma. Both conserved end residues are part of each CDR3. The D gene is left open where the match is weak. Some rows have no size entry. The others give once, few or many, or a class for an expanded clone.

D gene	J gene	V gene	clone size	CDR3 protein	CDR3 DNA
NA	TRBJ2-7	TRBV20-1	many	CSADRVGGSYEQYF	TGCAGTGCTGACAGGGTCGGGGGAAGCTACGAGCAGTACTTC
NA	TRBJ2-5	TRBV7-9	many	CASSLRGSQYQETQYF	TGTGCCAGCAGCTTAAGGGGCAGCCAGTACCAAGAGACCCAGTACTTC
TRBD2	TRBJ2-1	TRBV4-1	NA	CASSQRLAGGVTYNEQFF	TGCGCCAGCAGCCAAAGGCTAGCGGGGGGCGTTACTTACAATGAGCAGTTCTTC
NA	TRBJ2-1	TRBV2	once	CAGAPGVGSHEQFF	TGTGCCGGCGCCCCGGGAGTAGGGTCTCATGAGCAGTTCTTC
NA	TRBJ2-3	TRBV30	many	CAWSVQGTRRDTQYF	TGTGCCTGGAGTGTACAGGGGACTAGGCGGGATACGCAGTATTTT
NA	TRBJ2-5	TRBV12-3/TRBV12-4	many	CASSFVGLETQYF	TGTGCCAGCAGTTTTGTGGGGTTGGAAACCCAGTACTTC
TRBD2	TRBJ2-7	TRBV15	NA	CATSRGGEQAEQYF	TGTGCCACCAGCAGGGGGGGGGAACAGGCGGAGCAGTACTTC
TRBD2	TRBJ2-3	TRBV28	many	CASSSEGLAGGRGDTQYF	TGTGCCAGCAGTTCCGAAGGACTAGCGGGGGGCCGCGGGGATACGCAGTATTTT
NA	TRBJ1-2	TRBV10-3	many	CAISDRGGRYGYTF	TGTGCCATCAGTGACAGGGGAGGTCGGTATGGCTACACCTTC
TRBD2	TRBJ2-3	TRBV11-2	many	CASRSLAGGADTQYF	TGTGCCAGCAGGTCACTAGCGGGGGGGGCAGATACGCAGTATTTT
TRBD1	TRBJ2-7	TRBV27	many	CASTRTGGQTYEQYF	TGTGCCAGCACCCGAACAGGGGGTCAGACCTACGAGCAGTACTTC
NA	TRBJ2-7	TRBV13	many	CASSRRGRSSYEQYF	TGTGCCAGCAGCCGACGGGGGCGAAGCTCCTACGAGCAGTACTTC
TRBD1	TRBJ2-5	TRBV5-1	many	CASSPADRSDVQETQYF	TGCGCCAGCAGCCCTGCGGACAGGTCCGATGTCCAAGAGACCCAGTACTTC
TRBD2	TRBJ2-1	TRBV5-1	many	CASSLVASGMNEQFF	TGCGCCAGCAGCTTGGTGGCTAGCGGGATGAATGAGCAGTTCTTC
NA	TRBJ1-1	TRBV14	NA	CASSQGFGDTEAFF	TGTGCCAGCAGCCAAGGGTTCGGGGACACTGAAGCTTTCTTT
NA	TRBJ2-1	TRBV9	many	CASSLNNEQFF	TGTGCCAGCAGCCTAAACAATGAGCAGTTCTTC
NA	TRBJ2-2	TRBV7-2	many	CASSLFWGNTGELFF	TGTGCCAGCAGCTTATTTTGGGGGAACACCGGGGAGCTGTTTTTT
NA	TRBJ2-7	TRBV11-3	NA	CASSLAKSYEQYF	TGTGCCAGCAGCTTAGCCAAGAGCTACGAGCAGTACTTC
NA	TRBJ2-1	TRBV4-2	many	CASSQEPWVSSYNEQFF	TGTGCCAGCAGCCAAGAACCCTGGGTGAGCTCCTACAATGAGCAGTTCTTC
NA	TRBJ2-5	TRBV7-2	many	CASSPGPQETQYF	TGTGCCAGCAGCCCCGGCCCGCAAGAGACCCAGTACTTC
NA	TRBJ1-1	TRBV29-1	many	CSVQLFRGDTEAFF	TGCAGCGTTCAACTCTTCAGGGGAGACACTGAAGCTTTCTTT
TRBD2	TRBJ2-3	TRBV6-5	many	CASSYGGGSTDTQYF	TGTGCCAGCAGTTACGGGGGGGGGTCCACAGATACGCAGTATTTT
NA	TRBJ1-2	TRBV29-1	many	CSVEDPRNFYGYTF	TGCAGCGTTGAAGATCCCAGAAACTTCTATGGCTACACCTTC
TRBD1	TRBJ1-5	TRBV3-1	NA	CASSLTGQGDQPQHF	TGTGCCAGCAGTCTTACGGGACAGGGCGATCAGCCCCAGCATTTT
NA	TRBJ2-1	TRBV7-7	many	CASSPDRYNEQFF	TGTGCTAGCAGCCCTGACCGATACAATGAGCAGTTCTTC
NA	TRBJ2-3	TRBV3-1	many	CASSQDRTDTQYF	TGTGCCAGCAGCCAAGACAGGACAGATACGCAGTATTTT
NA	TRBJ2-2	TRBV6-2/TRBV6-3	few	CASSYQNRMTGELFF	TGTGCCAGCAGTTACCAAAATCGAATGACCGGGGAGCTGTTTTTT
TRBD1	TRBJ2-7	TRBV6-9	NA	CASRRKPGQGFYEQYF	TGTGCCAGCAGAAGGAAACCGGGACAGGGGTTCTACGAGCAGTACTTC
NA	TRBJ2-6	TRBV7-3	many	CASSPRAGGANVLTF	TGTGCCAGCAGTCCTCGGGCGGGCGGGGCCAACGTCCTGACTTTC
NA	TRBJ1-1	TRBV15	many	CATSWSRTDPRGAFF	TGTGCCACCAGCTGGAGCCGGACGGACCCGAGAGGGGCTTTCTTT
NA	TRBJ1-1	TRBV11-2	many	CASSLDRLRPEAFF	TGTGCCAGCAGCTTAGATCGTTTGCGCCCTGAAGCTTTCTTT
NA	TRBJ1-5	TRBV7-9	many	CASTGTENQPQHF	TGTGCCAGCACCGGGACGGAAAATCAGCCCCAGCATTTT
NA	TRBJ2-3	TRBV5-1	many	CASSLLATHSTDTQYF	TGCGCCAGCAGCTTGTTGGCTACCCATAGCACAGATACGCAGTATTTT
TRBD2	TRBJ2-2	TRBV6-1	NA	CASRRGLAGTGELFF	TGTGCCAGCAGACGGGGACTAGCGGGCACCGGGGAGCTGTTTTTT
NA	TRBJ1-5	TRBV12-3/TRBV12-4	many	CASSLGNQPQHF	TGTGCCAGCAGTTTGGGAAATCAGCCCCAGCATTTT
NA	TRBJ2-7	TRBV20-1	NA	CSAWDSVGEQYF	TGCAGTGCGTGGGACTCCGTGGGGGAGCAGTACTTC
TRBD1	TRBJ2-7	TRBV5-1	medium-sized	CASSSTGGYEQYF	TGCGCCAGCAGCTCCACAGGGGGCTACGAGCAGTACTTC
TRBD2	TRBJ2-7	TRBV2	many	CASRFLAGGAYEQYF	TGTGCCAGCCGATTCCTAGCGGGAGGCGCCTACGAGCAGTACTTC
TRBD2	TRBJ2-7	TRBV5-5	once	CASSLVLAGVEQYF	TGTGCCAGCAGCTTGGTTCTAGCGGGGGTCGAGCAGTACTTC
NA	TRBJ1-5	TRBV5-1	many	CASSLLGLGNQPQHF	TGCGCCAGCAGCTTGTTGGGTTTGGGCAATCAGCCCCAGCATTTT
NA	TRBJ2-1	TRBV9	many	CASSVVGYQTYNEQFF	TGTGCCAGCAGCGTAGTGGGTTACCAAACCTACAATGAGCAGTTCTTC
NA	TRBJ2-7	TRBV28	many	CASRSTNYEQYF	TGTGCCAGCAGAAGTACCAACTACGAGCAGTACTTC
NA	TRBJ1-4	TRBV11-2	many	CASTTTRTTNEKLFF	TGTGCCAGCACCACGACGAGGACAACTAATGAAAAACTGTTTTTT
NA	TRBJ2-5	TRBV7-8	many	CASSLDGLRETQYF	TGTGCCAGCAGCTTAGATGGCCTCCGGGAGACCCAGTACTTC
NA	TRBJ2-2	TRBV24-1	NA	CATRGSGQNTGELFF	TGTGCCACCAGGGGTTCGGGACAGAACACCGGGGAGCTGTTTTTT
TRBD1	TRBJ2-1	TRBV19	many	CASSIRRTGGKNEQFF	TGTGCCAGTAGTATAAGGAGGACAGGGGGGAAGAATGAGCAGTTCTTC
NA	TRBJ2-3	TRBV11-2	many	CASSLDLVVTNTQYF	TGTGCCAGCAGCTTAGATTTAGTGGTCACCAATACGCAGTATTTT
TRBD1	TRBJ2-1	TRBV5-1	many	CASSPGQFDNEQFF	TGCGCCAGCAGCCCGGGACAGTTTGACAATGAGCAGTTCTTC
NA	TRBJ1-2	TRBV20-1	many	CSAILNYGYTF	TGCAGTGCTATTCTTAACTATGGCTACACCTTC
TRBD1	TRBJ2-1	TRBV7-9	many	CASSAGQGYSYNEQFF	TGTGCCAGCAGCGCGGGACAGGGCTACTCCTACAATGAGCAGTTCTTC
TRBD2	TRBJ2-1	TRBV4-1	many	CASSLRSGTRYHNEQFF	TGCGCCAGCAGCCTCCGATCCGGGACTAGATACCACAATGAGCAGTTCTTC